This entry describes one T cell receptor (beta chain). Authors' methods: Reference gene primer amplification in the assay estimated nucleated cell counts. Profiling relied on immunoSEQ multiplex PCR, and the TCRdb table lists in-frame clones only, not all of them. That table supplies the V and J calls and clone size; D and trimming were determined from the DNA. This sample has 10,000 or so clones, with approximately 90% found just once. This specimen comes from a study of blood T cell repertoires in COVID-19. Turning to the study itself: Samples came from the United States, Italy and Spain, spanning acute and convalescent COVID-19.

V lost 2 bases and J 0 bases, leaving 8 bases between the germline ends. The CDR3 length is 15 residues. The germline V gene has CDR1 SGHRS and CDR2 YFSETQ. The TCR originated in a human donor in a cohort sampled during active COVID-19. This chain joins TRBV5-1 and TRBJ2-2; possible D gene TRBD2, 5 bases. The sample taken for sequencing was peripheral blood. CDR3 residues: CASSLPAANTGELFF. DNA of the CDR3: TGCGCCAGCAGCTTACCAGCGGCGAACACCGGGGAGCTGTTTTTT.